A selection of T cell receptor beta chains follows, all from one sample in a study of shared T cell receptors in the human thymus. The data were produced by immunoSEQ multiplex PCR, yet TCRdb's version contains in-frame clones alone and is incomplete. The sample lists 720,000 or so clones, over 75% occurring once. The same sample was also used in a study of human thymus T cells.

The sequenced material came from thymocytes. The receptors shown here come from a girl in the first two years of life with a congenital heart defect. The CDR3 runs from the conserved cysteine through the conserved F or W. A D gene is named only where the DNA matches it firmly. Not all rows give a size; the values are once, few, many and, for expanded clones, a class.

CASSRTGTEAFF	TGTGCCAGCAGCCGGACAGGCACTGAAGCTTTCTTT	TRBJ1-1	TRBD1	TRBV7-9	few
CASSFPNVGQGARWNEQFF	TGTGCCAGCAGTTTCCCCAACGTTGGACAGGGGGCAAGGTGGAATGAGCAGTTCTTC	TRBJ2-1	TRBD1	TRBV28	-
CAWSVYQTGYSPLHF	TGTGCCTGGAGTGTATATCAGACAGGGTATTCACCCCTCCACTTT	TRBJ1-6	TRBD1	TRBV30	-
CASSRSPPDRGFYEQYF	TGTGCCAGCAGCCGTTCCCCCCCGGACAGGGGATTCTACGAGCAGTACTTC	TRBJ2-7	TRBD1	TRBV5-5	once
CASSVNGVGRGRDNSPLHF	TGCGCCAGCAGTGTCAATGGAGTGGGCAGGGGAAGAGATAATTCACCCCTCCACTTT	TRBJ1-6	-	TRBV10-2	few
CASSIGLVGGETQYF	TGTGCCAGCAGCATAGGACTAGTTGGGGGGGAAACGCAGTATTTT	TRBJ2-3	TRBD2	TRBV7-9	-
CASSQQGHSYEQYF	TGTGCCAGCAGCCAACAGGGCCACTCCTACGAGCAGTACTTC	TRBJ2-7	-	TRBV7-2	-
CASSSRTGNSPLHF	TGCGCCAGCAGCTCGCGGACAGGGAATTCACCCCTCCACTTT	TRBJ1-6	TRBD1	TRBV5-1	-
CASSFGGFSYEQYF	TGCGCCAGCAGCTTTGGCGGGTTTTCCTACGAGCAGTACTTC	TRBJ2-7	-	TRBV5-1	-
CASSGGSEANVLTF	TGCGCCAGCAGCGGAGGGTCTGAGGCCAACGTCCTGACTTTC	TRBJ2-6	-	TRBV5-1	-
CASSQEGIGTKGYEQYF	TGCGCCAGCAGCCAAGAAGGTATAGGGACAAAGGGCTACGAGCAGTACTTC	TRBJ2-7	-	TRBV4-1	-
CASSRQPEKLFF	TGTGCCAGCAGTCGACAGCCTGAAAAACTGTTTTTT	TRBJ1-4	-	TRBV4-2	few
CASSPRGQDNEQYF	TGTGCCAGCAGCCCCAGGGGGCAGGACAACGAGCAGTACTTC	TRBJ2-7	TRBD1	TRBV11-3	once
CASSETLLGNTIYF	TGTGCCAGCAGTGAGACACTCTTAGGAAACACCATATATTTT	TRBJ1-3	-	TRBV25-1	once
CASRRQDYSNQPQHF	TGTGCCAGCAGACGCCAGGATTATAGCAATCAGCCCCAGCATTTT	TRBJ1-5	-	TRBV28	-
CASSLVGLAGSQETQYF	TGCGCCAGCAGCTTGGTGGGACTAGCGGGTTCGCAAGAGACCCAGTACTTC	TRBJ2-5	TRBD2	TRBV5-1	-
CASSPGQGAWAEKLFF	TGTGCCAGCAGCCCGGGACAGGGGGCCTGGGCGGAAAAACTGTTTTTT	TRBJ1-4	TRBD1	TRBV27	-
CASSSQGNQPQHF	TGTGCCAGCAGCTCACAGGGGAATCAGCCCCAGCATTTT	TRBJ1-5	TRBD1	TRBV7-9	-
CASGPGTGIGGEQYF	TGTGCTAGTGGTCCCGGGACAGGGATAGGGGGCGAGCAGTACTTC	TRBJ2-7	TRBD1	TRBV12-5	-
CASRLSSKRSDRGGKGDSPLHF	TGTGCCAGCAGGTTATCCTCGAAGCGCTCCGACAGGGGAGGAAAAGGGGATTCACCCCTCCACTTT	TRBJ1-6	TRBD1	TRBV7-3	-
CASSDSSTGEYGYTF	TGTGCCAGCAGTGACTCGAGTACAGGGGAATATGGCTACACCTTC	TRBJ1-2	TRBD1	TRBV6-4	once
CASSKALGQGAHSNQPQHF	TGTGCCAGCAGCAAAGCGCTGGGACAGGGGGCTCATAGCAATCAGCCCCAGCATTTT	TRBJ1-5	-	TRBV21-1	-
CASSGSLAANQPQHF	TGTGCCAGCTCGGGAAGTTTAGCGGCCAATCAGCCCCAGCATTTT	TRBJ1-5	-	TRBV21-1	once
CASSVPQGGLNRQETQYF	TGTGCCAGCAGTGTCCCCCAGGGGGGCCTTAACCGCCAAGAGACCCAGTACTTC	TRBJ2-5	-	TRBV25-1	-
CASSPGMNTEAFF	TGTGCCAGCTCGCCCGGGATGAACACTGAAGCTTTCTTT	TRBJ1-1	-	TRBV18	-
CASSLKTGGQYTGELFF	TGTGCCAGCAGCTTAAAGACGGGGGGGCAATACACCGGGGAGCTGTTTTTT	TRBJ2-2	TRBD2	TRBV7-3	-
CASREGPREAFF	TGTGCCAGCAGGGAGGGGCCGAGGGAAGCTTTCTTT	TRBJ1-1	-	TRBV2	-
CASRGQGKQTNYGYTF	TGCGCCAGCAGGGGACAGGGAAAACAGACTAACTATGGCTACACCTTC	TRBJ1-2	TRBD1	TRBV5-1	-
CASSALAGSTYEQYF	TGTGCCAGCAGCGCACTAGCGGGGTCCACCTACGAGCAGTACTTC	TRBJ2-7	TRBD2	TRBV7-9	-
CASRRQGDYGYTF	TGCGCCAGCAGAAGGCAGGGGGACTATGGCTACACCTTC	TRBJ1-2	TRBD1	TRBV5-1	-
CASSPRIMNTEAFF	TGTGCCAGCAGCCCCAGGATCATGAACACTGAAGCTTTCTTT	TRBJ1-1	-	TRBV7-9	-
CASSVIGDRANYGYTF	TGTGCCAGCAGCGTTATAGGGGACAGAGCTAACTATGGCTACACCTTC	TRBJ1-2	TRBD1	TRBV6-6	-
CASSLGWPSGGTSTDTQYF	TGTGCCAGCAGCTTAGGTTGGCCTAGCGGGGGGACTAGCACAGATACGCAGTATTTT	TRBJ2-3	TRBD2	TRBV7-9	-
CASRRFQGKYSNQPQHF	TGTGCCAGCAGGCGTTTTCAGGGAAAATATAGCAATCAGCCCCAGCATTTT	TRBJ1-5	-	TRBV7-9	-
CASSSGEFSSTDTQYF	TGTGCCAGCAGTTCCGGGGAGTTCTCTAGCACAGATACGCAGTATTTT	TRBJ2-3	-	TRBV28	-
CASRNIQGDDTEAFF	TGTGCCAGCAGGAACATACAGGGAGACGACACTGAAGCTTTCTTT	TRBJ1-1	-	TRBV2	few
CASSSPPPGQGETSETEAFF	TGTGCCAGCAGTTCCCCGCCGCCGGGACAGGGAGAAACTTCGGAGACTGAAGCTTTCTTT	TRBJ1-1	TRBD1	TRBV28	-
CSTNARDSFYNEQFF	TGCAGCACCAATGCCCGGGACAGTTTCTACAATGAGCAGTTCTTC	TRBJ2-1	TRBD1	TRBV29-1	-
CSVTGVTEAFF	TGCAGCGTCACAGGGGTTACTGAAGCTTTCTTT	TRBJ1-1	TRBD1	TRBV29-1	-
CASSRTGPNEKLFF	TGTGCCAGCAGCAGAACAGGGCCTAATGAAAAACTGTTTTTT	TRBJ1-4	-	TRBV9	-
CASSLLPQNQPQHF	TGCGCCAGCAGTCTTCTCCCTCAGAACCAGCCCCAGCATTTT	TRBJ1-5	-	TRBV23-1	-
CAWSRTGARRTDTQYF	TGTGCCTGGAGTCGGACAGGGGCCAGACGCACAGATACGCAGTATTTT	TRBJ2-3	TRBD1	TRBV30	-
CASRSPRGYEQYF	TGTGCCAGCAGGAGCCCGCGAGGCTACGAGCAGTACTTC	TRBJ2-7	-	TRBV2	-
CASSSIPGQNNVLTF	TGTGCCAGCAGCTCTATACCGGGACAGAACAACGTCCTGACTTTC	TRBJ2-6	TRBD1	TRBV13	-
CASSLGDRGILWAQHF	TGTGCCAGCAGTTTGGGGGACAGGGGGATCCTCTGGGCCCAGCATTTT	TRBJ1-5	TRBD1	TRBV28	-
CASNPGGTSGSPLHF	TGTGCCAGCAATCCCGGGGGGACATCTGGATCACCCCTCCACTTT	TRBJ1-6	-	TRBV2	few
CASSQDLGTGSVVSYEQYF	TGCGCCAGCAGCCAAGATCTTGGGACAGGGAGTGTTGTATCCTACGAGCAGTACTTC	TRBJ2-7	TRBD1	TRBV4-3	-
CASSPRDRHNQPQHF	TGCGCCAGCAGCCCCAGGGACAGACATAATCAGCCCCAGCATTTT	TRBJ1-5	TRBD1	TRBV4-1	-
CATSRDGGGGQPQHF	TGTGCCACCAGCAGAGATGGAGGGGGCGGTCAGCCCCAGCATTTT	TRBJ1-5	TRBD1	TRBV15	-
CASSEPRQKNEKLFF	TGTGCCAGCAGTGAACCCCGACAGAAAAATGAAAAACTGTTTTTT	TRBJ1-4	-	TRBV6-1	-